A selection of T cell receptor beta chains follows, all from one sample in a study of cytomegalovirus exposure and HLA in healthy donors. Sequencing was performed with immunoSEQ multiplex PCR; in TCRdb, only in-frame clones are kept and a portion is missing. Altogether around 170,000 clones are present, about 78% being singletons, with the ten largest covering approximately 2.5%. What was sequenced was PBMCs. The receptors shown here come from a man aged 55 to 70 in good health and CMV-seronegative. CDR3s include the opening cysteine and the closing phenylalanine or tryptophan. D genes are given only for firm matches. Clone size is shown for a subset of rows, as once, few, many or a class of expanded clone.

length	V	size	D	J	DNA	CDR3
13	TRBV6-1	NA	NA	TRBJ1-5	TGTGCCAGCGGAAACAGAGTAGATCAGCCCCAGCATTTT	CASGNRVDQPQHF
15	TRBV7-9	NA	TRBD1	TRBJ2-7	TGTGCCAGCAGCTCCTCCCGGGGACAGACCTACGAGCAGTACTTC	CASSSSRGQTYEQYF
13	TRBV5-1	NA	NA	TRBJ1-1	TGCGCCAGCAGCATGGACACGAACACTGAAGCTTTCTTT	CASSMDTNTEAFF
15	TRBV5-1	NA	TRBD2	TRBJ2-5	TGCGCCAGCAGCCCGGGACTAGCGGGGGAAGAGACCCAGTACTTC	CASSPGLAGEETQYF
12	TRBV25-1	NA	NA	TRBJ2-1	TGTGCCAGCAGCGGCGACAACAATGAGCAGTTCTTC	CASSGDNNEQFF
16	TRBV2	NA	TRBD2	TRBJ2-2	TGTGCCAGCAGTGTGTTAGGCGGGGGGAACACCGGGGAGCTGTTTTTT	CASSVLGGGNTGELFF
16	TRBV29-1	NA	TRBD1	TRBJ2-5	TGCAGCGTTGAAGATCGCGGAGACAGGGGTCAAGAGACCCAGTACTTC	CSVEDRGDRGQETQYF
13	TRBV6-6	NA	NA	TRBJ1-1	TGTGCCAGCAGTGCCCAGGTGGACACTGAAGCTTTCTTT	CASSAQVDTEAFF
17	TRBV7-8	NA	TRBD2	TRBJ2-3	TGTGCCAGCAGCCCCGGGGGGACTAGCGGTAGCACAGATACGCAGTATTTT	CASSPGGTSGSTDTQYF
16	TRBV21-1	NA	NA	TRBJ1-2	TGTGCCAGCAGCAAACGAGGGCCAGCCGTGGCCTATGGCTACACCTTC	CASSKRGPAVAYGYTF
17	TRBV2	NA	NA	TRBJ2-3	TGTGCCAGCAGTGAAAGTCTTAACCGGCAGGTACCAGATACGCAGTATTTT	CASSESLNRQVPDTQYF
16	TRBV7-8	NA	NA	TRBJ1-1	TGTGCCAGCAGCTCAATGCGGGGGGGGTGGGACACTGAAGCTTTCTTT	CASSSMRGGWDTEAFF
15	TRBV6-4	NA	TRBD1	TRBJ1-1	TGTGCCAGCAGTCGGACAGGGGAAAGCTACACTGAAGCTTTCTTT	CASSRTGESYTEAFF
15	TRBV5-4	few	TRBD1	TRBJ1-4	TGTGCCAGCAGCTTGAAGACAGGGGAGAATGAAAAACTGTTTTTT	CASSLKTGENEKLFF
16	TRBV7-9	NA	TRBD2	TRBJ2-3	TGTGCCAGCAGCTTGGGGACTAGCGGGGACTCAAGGGCGCAGTATTTT	CASSLGTSGDSRAQYF
16	TRBV19	NA	TRBD1	TRBJ2-7	TGTGCCAGTAGTAAGAGAACAGGGGCCCAATCCTACGAGCAGTACTTC	CASSKRTGAQSYEQYF
16	TRBV2	NA	TRBD2	TRBJ2-3	TGTGCCAGCAGTGAATTGGCTAGCGGGGGGACAGATACGCAGTATTTT	CASSELASGGTDTQYF
15	TRBV5-1	NA	TRBD1	TRBJ1-1	TGCGCCAGCAGCGCCCGGACAGGGGCCAACACTGAAGCTTTCTTT	CASSARTGANTEAFF
17	TRBV7-6	NA	TRBD2	TRBJ2-3	TGTGCCAGCAGCTTAGCGGTAGCGGGGGGGCTGGCAGATACGCAGTATTTT	CASSLAVAGGLADTQYF
11	TRBV10-3	NA	NA	TRBJ2-1	TGTGCCATCAGTGACAGGAATGAGCAGTTCTTC	CAISDRNEQFF
14	TRBV7-8	NA	TRBD1	TRBJ2-7	TGTGCCAGCAGCCCAAGGGACAGGGAACGCGAGCAGTACTTC	CASSPRDREREQYF
16	TRBV5-1	few	TRBD1	TRBJ2-2	TGCGCCAGCAGCTTGACAGGGGGATCGAACACCGGGGAGCTGTTTTTT	CASSLTGGSNTGELFF
12	TRBV4-1	NA	NA	TRBJ2-1	TGCGCCAGCAGCCAAATAAACAATGAGCAGTTCTTC	CASSQINNEQFF
14	TRBV5-4	once	NA	TRBJ1-2	TGTGCCAGCAGCGGCCCCTTCGCCCCGTCTGGCTACACCTTC	CASSGPFAPSGYTF
13	TRBV4-3	NA	NA	TRBJ1-5	TGCGCCAGCAGCCAAGCTAGAGGAGGGCCCCAGCATTTT	CASSQARGGPQHF
15	TRBV6-5	NA	TRBD1	TRBJ2-7	TGTGCCAGCAGTCCCGGTGGGACAGGGTCGAGGGAGCAGTACTTC	CASSPGGTGSREQYF
15	TRBV28	NA	NA	TRBJ1-1	TGTGCCAGCAGTTCCAGAGGTCTGCTGAACACTGAAGCTTTCTTT	CASSSRGLLNTEAFF
16	TRBV9	once	NA	TRBJ2-5	TGTGCCAGCAGCGTAGGTGTCGGGTTGGGCCAAGAGACCCAGTACTTC	CASSVGVGLGQETQYF
11	TRBV6-5	NA	NA	TRBJ2-2	TGTGCCAGCACGGGATTCGGGGAGCTGTTTTTT	CASTGFGELFF
17	TRBV11-3	NA	TRBD2	TRBJ2-1	TGTGCCAGCAGCCCAAGAAGACTAGCGGTGGGGGGTCATGAGCAGTTCTTC	CASSPRRLAVGGHEQFF
15	TRBV9	NA	NA	TRBJ1-4	TGTGCCAGCAGCGCACGGGACATTAGTAATGAAAAACTGTTTTTT	CASSARDISNEKLFF
14	TRBV6-5	once	TRBD1	TRBJ2-7	TGTGCCAGCAGCAAGAGGGACAGGGAAGGCGAGCAGTACTTC	CASSKRDREGEQYF
17	TRBV13	NA	TRBD2	TRBJ2-7	TGTGCCAGCAGCTTACAGGCGCGGGGGGTCATCTCCTACGAGCAGTACTTC	CASSLQARGVISYEQYF
14	TRBV28	NA	TRBD1	TRBJ1-5	TGTGCCAGCACTACGGGACAGCTCTTTGAGCCCCAGCATTTT	CASTTGQLFEPQHF
15	TRBV9	NA	TRBD2	TRBJ2-7	TGTGCCAGCATCTGCAGCGGGGGAGGCTCCTACGAGCAGTACTTC	CASICSGGGSYEQYF
16	TRBV5-1	NA	TRBD2	TRBJ2-3	TGCGCCAGCAGCCCGGGACTAGCGGGGCTCACAGATACGCAGTATTTT	CASSPGLAGLTDTQYF
12	TRBV7-2	few	TRBD2	TRBJ2-1	TGTGCCAGCAGCTTTAGCGGGAATGAGCAGTTCTTC	CASSFSGNEQFF
15	TRBV19	NA	TRBD2	TRBJ2-3	TGTGCCAGTAGTAGGCCCCGGGGGGAAGCAGATACGCAGTATTTT	CASSRPRGEADTQYF
16	TRBV29-1	NA	NA	TRBJ2-1	TGCAGCGTTGACCGATCCTCCGGGAGATCCTACAATGAGCAGTTCTTC	CSVDRSSGRSYNEQFF
14	TRBV7-9	NA	NA	TRBJ2-7	TGTGCCAGCAGCTTATCAGGTAGCTCCTACGAGCAGTACTTC	CASSLSGSSYEQYF
15	TRBV30	NA	TRBD2	TRBJ2-1	TGTGCCTGGAGTGGAGGGACTAGCGGGGGGAATGAGCAGTTCTTC	CAWSGGTSGGNEQFF
17	TRBV4-3	once	TRBD2	TRBJ2-3	TGCGCCAGCAGCCAATCGGGGACTAGCGGGAGCACAGATACGCAGTATTTT	CASSQSGTSGSTDTQYF
13	TRBV4-2	few	NA	TRBJ1-6	TGTGCCAGCAGCCAAGGGGGGGGATCACCCCTCCACTTT	CASSQGGGSPLHF
13	TRBV6-6	NA	NA	TRBJ1-2	TGTGCCAGCAGTTTTGACAGGAGCTATGGCTACACCTTC	CASSFDRSYGYTF
14	TRBV9	few	NA	TRBJ1-5	TGTGCCAGCAGCGTAGGGGCAGGCGGGCAGCCCCAGCATTTT	CASSVGAGGQPQHF
14	TRBV15	few	NA	TRBJ2-1	TGTGCCACCAGCCCCGACGTGGGGGCGGATGAGCAGTTCTTC	CATSPDVGADEQFF
15	TRBV4-1	NA	TRBD1	TRBJ1-6	TGCGCCAGCAGCCAATTTAACAGGGGGAATTCACCCCTCCACTTT	CASSQFNRGNSPLHF
15	TRBV5-1	NA	TRBD2	TRBJ2-7	TGCGCCAGCAGCTTGGGGACTAGCGGGGGCTACGAGCAGTACTTC	CASSLGTSGGYEQYF
14	TRBV6-5	NA	TRBD1	TRBJ1-6	TGTGCCAGCAGTTACTCGGGACAGGCTTCACCCCTCCACTTT	CASSYSGQASPLHF
15	TRBV5-1	few	TRBD2	TRBJ2-7	TGCGCCAGCAGCTGGACTAGCGGAGGGGTCTACGAGCAGTACTTC	CASSWTSGGVYEQYF
15	TRBV29-1	NA	NA	TRBJ2-7	TGCAGCGCCTACCTTTTGGGGCAGGGCTCCTACGAGCAGTACTTC	CSAYLLGQGSYEQYF
17	TRBV2	NA	TRBD1	TRBJ1-2	TGTGCCAGCAGCACGGATGGGGTCAGGGGGCTTGACTATGGCTACACCTTC	CASSTDGVRGLDYGYTF
13	TRBV6-5	NA	NA	TRBJ2-7	TGTGCCAGCAGTTACTCACAGGGCTACGAGCAGTACTTC	CASSYSQGYEQYF
15	TRBV27	NA	TRBD1	TRBJ1-1	TGTGCCAGCCACCCGGGACAGGGGGCGCCTACTGAAGCTTTCTTT	CASHPGQGAPTEAFF
14	TRBV19	NA	TRBD1	TRBJ1-2	TGTGCCAGTAGTATAGAAGGACAGGGTGGAGGCTACACCTTC	CASSIEGQGGGYTF
16	TRBV7-9	NA	TRBD2	TRBJ2-6	TGTGCCAGCAGCTTAAATCGGGGGGTCGGGGCCAACGTCCTGACTTTC	CASSLNRGVGANVLTF